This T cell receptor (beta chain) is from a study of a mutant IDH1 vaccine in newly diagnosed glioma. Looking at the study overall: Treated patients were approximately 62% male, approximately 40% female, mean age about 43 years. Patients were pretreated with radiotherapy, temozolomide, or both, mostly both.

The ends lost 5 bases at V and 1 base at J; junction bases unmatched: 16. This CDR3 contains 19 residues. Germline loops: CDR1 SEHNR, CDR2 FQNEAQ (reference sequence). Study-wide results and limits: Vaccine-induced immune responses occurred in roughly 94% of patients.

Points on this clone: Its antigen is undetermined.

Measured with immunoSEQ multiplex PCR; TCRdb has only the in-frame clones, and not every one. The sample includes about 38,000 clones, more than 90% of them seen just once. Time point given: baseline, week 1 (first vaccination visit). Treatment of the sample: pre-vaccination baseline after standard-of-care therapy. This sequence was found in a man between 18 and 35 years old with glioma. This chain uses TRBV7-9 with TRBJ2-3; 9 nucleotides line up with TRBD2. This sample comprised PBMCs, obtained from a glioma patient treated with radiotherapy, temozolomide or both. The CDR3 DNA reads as TGTGCCAGCAGCGCCCCTGCTAGCGGGGAGGGTGTTGGCACAGATACGCAGTATTTT. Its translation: CASSAPASGEGVGTDTQYF.